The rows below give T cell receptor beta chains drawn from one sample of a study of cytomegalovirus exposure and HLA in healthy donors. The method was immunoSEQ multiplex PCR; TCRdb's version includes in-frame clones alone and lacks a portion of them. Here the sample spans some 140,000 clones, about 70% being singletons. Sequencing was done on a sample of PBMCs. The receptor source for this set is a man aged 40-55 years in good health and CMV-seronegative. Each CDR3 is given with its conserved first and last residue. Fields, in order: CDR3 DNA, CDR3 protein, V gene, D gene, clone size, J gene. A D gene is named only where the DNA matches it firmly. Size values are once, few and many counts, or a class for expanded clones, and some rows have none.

TGTGCCAGCAGCTCGGGACTAGCGAGAACCGGGGAGCTGTTTTTT | CASSSGLARTGELFF | TRBV5-6 | TRBD2 | NA | TRBJ2-2
TGCGCCAGCAGCCTTTCAACCGGAGGGCGGGATGAGCAGTTCTTC | CASSLSTGGRDEQFF | TRBV5-1 | NA | once | TRBJ2-1
TGTGCCAGCAGCTTAGAGGGGGCTTTTGAGCCCCAGCATTTT | CASSLEGAFEPQHF | TRBV7-2 | TRBD1 | few | TRBJ1-5
TGTGCCAGCGCTTCAGGGAACGAGCAGTACTTC | CASASGNEQYF | TRBV27 | NA | few | TRBJ2-7
TGCGCCAGCAGCCCCCTAGGGGCGGCGAACACTGAAGCTTTCTTT | CASSPLGAANTEAFF | TRBV4-1 | NA | NA | TRBJ1-1
TGCGCCAGCTCCATCCCGACGGCAGGGGGGTACCAAGAGACCCAGTACTTC | CASSIPTAGGYQETQYF | TRBV5-1 | NA | NA | TRBJ2-5
TGCGCCAGCAGCCCTGGGGGAGGGGCTGGAGGCTACACCTTC | CASSPGGGAGGYTF | TRBV4-3 | NA | NA | TRBJ1-2
TGCGCCAGCAGCCTAGGGGGCGGGAACACTGAAGCTTTCTTT | CASSLGGGNTEAFF | TRBV5-1 | TRBD1 | NA | TRBJ1-1
TGTGCCAGCAGCGCCGGCTCTAGCGGGAGAGGGCTGTACTTC | CASSAGSSGRGLYF | TRBV9 | TRBD2 | NA | TRBJ2-7
TGTGCCAGCAGCTTACACCCCCAGGGGTCGAACACTGAAGCTTTCTTT | CASSLHPQGSNTEAFF | TRBV7-3 | NA | NA | TRBJ1-1
TGTGCCAGCAGTCCCCCCCAGGGGGGTCTATACGAGCAGTACTTC | CASSPPQGGLYEQYF | TRBV28 | NA | NA | TRBJ2-7
TGTGCCACCAGCTGGGCGGGAGGAGGAGAGACCCAGTACTTC | CATSWAGGGETQYF | TRBV15 | TRBD2 | once | TRBJ2-5
TGTGCCACCAGCACCGACACTAGCAGACAAGAGACCCAGTACTTC | CATSTDTSRQETQYF | TRBV15 | NA | NA | TRBJ2-5
TGTGCCAGCAGTGATGGGTCAGGCGATGAAAAACTGTTTTTT | CASSDGSGDEKLFF | TRBV6-1 | NA | NA | TRBJ1-4
TGTGCCAGCAGTTTATCACAGGGACAAGAGACCCAGTACTTC | CASSLSQGQETQYF | TRBV28 | NA | NA | TRBJ2-5
TGTGCCAGCAGTGTTCGACAGGGCTCCTACGAGCAGTACTTC | CASSVRQGSYEQYF | TRBV25-1 | TRBD1 | NA | TRBJ2-7
TGTGCCAGCAGCCTGGGGTCGTCGGGGGGCAATCAGCCCCAGCATTTT | CASSLGSSGGNQPQHF | TRBV13 | NA | NA | TRBJ1-5
TGTGCCAGCAGCTCCCCCGGGACTAGCGGGAGTGGTCGGGCCGGGGAGCTGTTTTTT | CASSSPGTSGSGRAGELFF | TRBV7-2 | TRBD2 | NA | TRBJ2-2
TGTGCCTGGAGTCCGGGACAGGGTGAAGAAGCTGAGCAGTTCTTC | CAWSPGQGEEAEQFF | TRBV30 | TRBD1 | NA | TRBJ2-1
TGTGCCAGCAGCTTGCTACGACCGGGGGGGGATCAGCCCCAGCATTTT | CASSLLRPGGDQPQHF | TRBV7-9 | NA | few | TRBJ1-5
TGCGCCAGCAGCTATCTGGGGGCGGAAAACACTGAAGCTTTCTTT | CASSYLGAENTEAFF | TRBV5-1 | NA | NA | TRBJ1-1
TGTGCCAGCAGGGTTACCGGGACAGGGGTGTTTCGTAATAATGAAAAACTGTTTTTT | CASRVTGTGVFRNNEKLFF | TRBV27 | TRBD1 | few | TRBJ1-4
TGTGCCAGTAGTATATTTGCGGACAGGTCTTCGGGGGCTTTCTTT | CASSIFADRSSGAFF | TRBV19 | TRBD1 | once | TRBJ1-1
TGTGCCAGCAGTGAAGGGGGGGGTCGGGAGACCCAGTACTTC | CASSEGGGRETQYF | TRBV2 | TRBD2 | NA | TRBJ2-5
TGTGCCAGCAGCTTAGCGGAAGTGCACGGGTCTAGCGGGATTGAGCAGTACTTC | CASSLAEVHGSSGIEQYF | TRBV7-8 | TRBD2 | NA | TRBJ2-7
TGTGCCAGCAGCCCCGGGACAGGGGGCAACGAGCAGTACTTC | CASSPGTGGNEQYF | TRBV6-5 | TRBD1 | NA | TRBJ2-7
TGCGCCAGCAGCTTGATGGGACAGGGCGGCCAGCCCCAGCATTTT | CASSLMGQGGQPQHF | TRBV5-1 | TRBD1 | few | TRBJ1-5
TGTGCCAGCAGTAGGCCCCCAACGGACAGGGGGCGGGATCCCCCCGGGGAGCTGTTTTTT | CASSRPPTDRGRDPPGELFF | TRBV4-2 | TRBD1 | NA | TRBJ2-2
TGTGCCAGCAGCTCCCTCCGGGGCACCGGGGAGCTGTTTTTT | CASSSLRGTGELFF | TRBV14 | NA | NA | TRBJ2-2
TGTGCCAGCAGACGTAGGACAGGTGAGGCCTACGAGCAGTACTTC | CASRRRTGEAYEQYF | TRBV5-5 | TRBD1 | few | TRBJ2-7
TGTGCCATCGGACTAGCGGAAGAGACCCAGTACTTC | CAIGLAEETQYF | TRBV10-3 | TRBD2 | NA | TRBJ2-5
TGTGCCAGCAGCTCGGACTGGGGGGCCTACGAGCAGTACTTC | CASSSDWGAYEQYF | TRBV7-2 | NA | few | TRBJ2-7
TGCGCCAGCGGCCAACAGGTCCGGGCCGAGCAGTTCTTC | CASGQQVRAEQFF | TRBV5-1 | NA | NA | TRBJ2-1
TGTGCCAGCAGCCCCGAGACAGGGGGCTTCTACGAGCAGTACTTC | CASSPETGGFYEQYF | TRBV7-6 | TRBD1 | NA | TRBJ2-7
TGTGCCAGCAGTCGCTCGGAGGCTAATGAAAAACTGTTTTTT | CASSRSEANEKLFF | TRBV6-5 | NA | NA | TRBJ1-4
TGTGCCAGTAGCGAAACAGGGGGCGCTGAAGCTTTCTTT | CASSETGGAEAFF | TRBV19 | TRBD1 | NA | TRBJ1-1
TGTGCTTGGAGTGTACTCCAGGGGGACACTGAAGCTTTCTTT | CAWSVLQGDTEAFF | TRBV30 | TRBD1 | once | TRBJ1-1
TGTGCCAGTAGTATGCAGGTCTCTGGAAACACCATATATTTT | CASSMQVSGNTIYF | TRBV19 | NA | NA | TRBJ1-3
TGTGCCAGCAGCCAAACAGGGGATACCTACGAGCAGTACTTC | CASSQTGDTYEQYF | TRBV7-6 | TRBD1 | NA | TRBJ2-7
TGTGCCAGCAGTTACTCACGAGGGACTGAAGCTTTCTTT | CASSYSRGTEAFF | TRBV6-5 | NA | NA | TRBJ1-1
TGTGCCAGCAGAGGGGATGCCAGCTCCTACGAGCAGTACTTC | CASRGDASSYEQYF | TRBV6-1 | NA | NA | TRBJ2-7
TGTGCCAGCAGTCAATCCTATAGCGGGTACGAGCAGTACTTC | CASSQSYSGYEQYF | TRBV28 | TRBD2 | few | TRBJ2-7
TGTGCCTGGAGCCGCGGACTAGCGGGGACGGACGAGCAGTACTTC | CAWSRGLAGTDEQYF | TRBV30 | TRBD2 | NA | TRBJ2-7
TGTGCCAGCAGCGTTAGCGAGTATCGGGTATCAGATACGCAGTATTTT | CASSVSEYRVSDTQYF | TRBV9 | NA | NA | TRBJ2-3